This T cell receptor beta chain was sequenced in a study of T cell repertoires in cytomegalovirus infection (dated by TCRdb to about 2019). Background for the entire study: Donor HLA type was relevant to the analysis, because carriage of CMV infection together with the matching HLA type was indicated by public TCR beta signatures.

V is shortened by 3 bases, J by 1 base, and the region joining them spans 12 bases. Including cysteine and phenylalanine, the CDR3 has 15 amino acids. Only the CDR3 DNA is retained, 45 bases long and in frame from the first base. Overall results and qualifications from the work: Carriers of CMV infection plus the relevant HLA type were discriminated by the cumulative frequency of public TCR beta family members in the study cohort and in an independent 352-donor cohort. The ex vivo response was dominated by HLA-C-restricted CMV-specific TCR beta clonotypes, which also provided the single most frequent clonotype in two of eight donors.

TCRdb names Illumina HiSeq 1500 as the instrument used. TCRdb redid the processing of the public reads, applying fastp at Q25 and MiXCR, and retained in-frame beta chains. Each entry merges the rows of one CDR3 protein and shows their most common DNA and genes. This sample lists 200,000 to 300,000 distinct CDR3 sequences; about 13% were detected once. Around 9.5% of the sample belongs to the ten largest clones. In regard to this clonotype: Its target antigen remains unknown. The input lacks base qualities; no much larger clone sits a single base away.

The receptor comes from a human donor in good health (CMV status not recorded). Some clones in this sample may be carry-over from other donors' samples. Recombination connected TRBV12-3 or TRBV12-4 to TRBJ1-1; the D gene assignment is ambiguous. Sequenced sample: PBMCs. The CDR3 amino acid sequence is: CASSLSGVGNTEAFF. DNA sequence: TGTGCCAGCAGTTTGAGCGGGGTTGGGAACACTGAAGCTTTCTTT.